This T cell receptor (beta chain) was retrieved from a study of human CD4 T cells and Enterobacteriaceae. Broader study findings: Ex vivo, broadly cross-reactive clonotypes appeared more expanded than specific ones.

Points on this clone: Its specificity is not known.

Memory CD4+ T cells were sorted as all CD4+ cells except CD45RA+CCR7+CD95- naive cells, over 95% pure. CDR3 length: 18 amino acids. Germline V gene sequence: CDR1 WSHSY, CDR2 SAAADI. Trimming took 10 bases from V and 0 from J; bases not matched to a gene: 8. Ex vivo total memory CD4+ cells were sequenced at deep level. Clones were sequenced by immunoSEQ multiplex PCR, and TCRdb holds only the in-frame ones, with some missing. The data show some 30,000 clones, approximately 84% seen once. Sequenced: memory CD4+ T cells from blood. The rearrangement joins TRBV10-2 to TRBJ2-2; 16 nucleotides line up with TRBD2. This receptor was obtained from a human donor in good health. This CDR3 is CATPGTSGRASNTGELFF. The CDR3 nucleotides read TGCGCCACCCCCGGGACTAGCGGGAGGGCCTCGAACACCGGGGAGCTGTTTTTT.